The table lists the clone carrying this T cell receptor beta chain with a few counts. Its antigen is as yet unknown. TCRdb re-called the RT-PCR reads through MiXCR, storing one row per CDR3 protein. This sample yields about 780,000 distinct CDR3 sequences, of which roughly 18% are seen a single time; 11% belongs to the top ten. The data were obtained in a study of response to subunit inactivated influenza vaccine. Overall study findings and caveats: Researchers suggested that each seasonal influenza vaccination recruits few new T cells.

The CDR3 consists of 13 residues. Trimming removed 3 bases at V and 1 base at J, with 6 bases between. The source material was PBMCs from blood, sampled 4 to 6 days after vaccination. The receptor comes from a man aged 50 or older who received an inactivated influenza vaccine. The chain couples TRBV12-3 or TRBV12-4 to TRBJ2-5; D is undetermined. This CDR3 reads CASSFQTQETQYF. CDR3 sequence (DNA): TGTGCCAGCAGTTTCCAGACCCAAGAGACCCAGTACTTC.